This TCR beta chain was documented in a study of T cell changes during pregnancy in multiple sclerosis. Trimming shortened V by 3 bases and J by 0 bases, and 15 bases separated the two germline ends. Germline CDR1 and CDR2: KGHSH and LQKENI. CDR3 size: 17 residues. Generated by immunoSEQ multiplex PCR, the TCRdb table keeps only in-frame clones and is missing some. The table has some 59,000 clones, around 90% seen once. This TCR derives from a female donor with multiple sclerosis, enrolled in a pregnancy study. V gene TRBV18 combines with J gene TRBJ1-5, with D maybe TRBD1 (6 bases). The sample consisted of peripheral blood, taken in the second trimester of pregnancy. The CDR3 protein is CASSPTPGHLSNQPQHF. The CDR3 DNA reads TGTGCCAGCTCACCGACTCCGGGACACCTTAGCAATCAGCCCCAGCATTTT.